A selection of T cell receptor beta chains follows, all from one sample in a study of blood T cell repertoires in COVID-19. Profiled with immunoSEQ multiplex PCR; TCRdb holds only in-frame clones, not every one. This table holds under 250,000 clones, over 80% found once. The sample comprised peripheral blood. These receptors were obtained from a woman in her thirties or forties who had recovered from COVID-19. The conserved cysteine and the conserved F or W are not part of the CDR3 here.

j_call | v_call | cdr3_aa
TRBJ2-2 | TRBV7-6 | ASSTRTSGGAGGTGELF
TRBJ1-1 | TRBV5-1 | ASSFDRDRGFNTEAF
TRBJ2-2 | TRBV12-5 | ASGLNTGELF
TRBJ2-6 | TRBV5-1 | ASMEGAGANVLT
TRBJ2-3 | TRBV19 | ASSPGSTDTQY
TRBJ2-7 | TRBV7-9 | ASDGDSYEQY
TRBJ2-7 | TRBV5-5 | ASSLEIYEQY
TRBJ2-5 | TRBV11-2 | ASSPTSGGAGETQY
TRBJ2-7 | TRBV28 | ASSFDRSSSYEQY
TRBJ2-2 | TRBV3-1/TRBV3-2 | ASSGGPTGELF
TRBJ1-2 | TRBV6-5 | ASSYLGGPHF
TRBJ1-1 | TRBV28 | ASGGWGSLNTEAF
TRBJ2-6 | TRBV27 | ASSPGRAGANVLT
TRBJ1-1 | TRBV11-2 | ASSSDRGATEAF
TRBJ1-6 | TRBV9 | ASNGWGGESPLH
TRBJ1-1 | TRBV28 | ASTEGKRYEAF
TRBJ2-1 | TRBV29-1 | SVEVGAAWNEQF
TRBJ2-1 | TRBV5-1 | ASSFTPPGQGNEQF
TRBJ1-3 | TRBV10-3 | AISEVKGDLSGNTIY
TRBJ2-7 | TRBV5-4 | ASSFGGGAFYEQY
TRBJ1-1 | TRBV28 | ASSQLQGRTEAF
TRBJ2-1 | TRBV5-1 | ASSFRRDYDEQF
TRBJ1-2 | TRBV6-5 | ASKSDWSINYGYT
TRBJ2-1 | TRBV14 | ASSQYDGRSSYSYNEQF
TRBJ1-1 | TRBV30 | AWSSPRGPEAF
TRBJ2-7 | TRBV7-3 | ASSLTSGEASEQY
TRBJ1-1 | TRBV30 | ALKGAGRTEAF
TRBJ2-7 | TRBV18 | ASSPLGDRGSYEQY
TRBJ2-1 | TRBV11-2 | ASSLLTGTGLNEQF
TRBJ1-6 | TRBV30 | AWQGVTNSPLH
TRBJ1-2 | TRBV19 | ASSIGYSAGYGYT
TRBJ2-2 | TRBV4-2 | ASSQNSGGNTGELF
TRBJ2-7 | TRBV5-4 | ASSKGQGPEQY
TRBJ2-7 | TRBV15 | ATSRKDRAPYEQY
TRBJ1-2 | TRBV2 | ASSPGQLLHGYT
TRBJ2-2 | TRBV11-1 | ASSSRTSLGTGELF
TRBJ2-4 | TRBV18 | ASSSERTGINIQY
TRBJ2-2 | TRBV28 | ASSSQGRELF
TRBJ1-1 | TRBV14 | ASSQRWSGRAEAF
TRBJ2-1 | TRBV29-1 | SVDKGLAGGMSSYNEQF
TRBJ1-2 | TRBV7-9 | ASTMRGQTAVNYGYT
TRBJ2-1 | TRBV20-1 | SASSLAGATGSYNEQF
TRBJ2-7 | TRBV11-3 | ASSLDRDRDSYEQY
TRBJ1-5 | TRBV2 | ASSVGTRNQPQH
TRBJ2-2 | TRBV24-1 | ATSDPRQGFTGELF
TRBJ1-1 | TRBV5-4 | ASSLASGVGTEAF
TRBJ1-2 | TRBV18 | ASSLPLTVAYYGYT
TRBJ1-4 | TRBV19 | ATAGLMGSNEKLF
TRBJ2-2 | TRBV3-1/TRBV3-2 | ASSPSFTGELF
TRBJ1-5 | TRBV30 | AWSVRGNQPQH
TRBJ1-4 | TRBV6-1 | ASSEVFSSNEKLF
TRBJ2-3 | TRBV11-2 | ASSLTSGPPTDTQY
TRBJ2-7 | TRBV27 | ASSRQGAAEQY
TRBJ1-1 | TRBV28 | ASLNFRGAF
TRBJ2-1 | TRBV24-1 | ATSDRDSRVYNEQF
TRBJ2-7 | TRBV5-1 | ASSPGLDRSAHLPYEQY
TRBJ1-2 | TRBV28 | ASSQGQGARIYGYT
TRBJ2-5 | TRBV27 | ASSLNKNTETQY